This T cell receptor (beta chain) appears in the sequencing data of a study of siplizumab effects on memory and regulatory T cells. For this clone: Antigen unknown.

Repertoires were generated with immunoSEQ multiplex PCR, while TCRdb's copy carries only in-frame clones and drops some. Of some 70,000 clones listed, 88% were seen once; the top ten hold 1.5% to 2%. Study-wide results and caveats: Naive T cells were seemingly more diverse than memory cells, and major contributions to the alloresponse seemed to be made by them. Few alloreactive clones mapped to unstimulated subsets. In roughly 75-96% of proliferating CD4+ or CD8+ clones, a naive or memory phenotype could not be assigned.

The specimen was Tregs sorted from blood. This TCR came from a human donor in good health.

The DNA of the CDR3 is TGTGCCGTAGCCGGGACAGCGAACACTGAAGCTTTCTTT. Translating it yields CAVAGTANTEAFF. The rearrangement links TRBV12-5 to TRBJ1-1, with TRBD1 matching 7 bases. Per germline, CDR1 LGHNT and CDR2 FRNRAP. The CDR3 length is 13 residues.